The 10 T cell receptor beta chains listed next were all sequenced from one sample in a study of OX40 agonist ivuxolimab in advanced cancers. Profiled with immunoSEQ multiplex PCR; TCRdb holds only in-frame clones, not every one. The table lists tens of thousands of clones, about 88% of them singletons, with approximately 0.28% in the top ten. The sequenced sample was CD4+ or CD8+ T cells sorted from blood, obtained in a trial of the OX40 agonist ivuxolimab. These receptors all stem from an adult with an advanced solid tumor such as melanoma, head and neck, liver or kidney cancer.

The sample holds a few counts of this clone. CDR3 in amino acids: CASSLEGGSYEQYF. The CDR3 coding sequence is TGTGCCAGCAGCTTAGAGGGGGGCTCCTACGAGCAGTACTTC. The chain recombines TRBV7-9 with TRBJ2-7; D tentatively fits TRBD1 or TRBD2 (6 bases each). V lost 1 base and J lost 0, with 7 bases in between. The CDR3 spans 14 residues. Germline CDR1 is SEHNR and CDR2 is FQNEAQ (reference sequence).

This rearrangement joins TRBV5-4 to TRBJ1-2; D might be TRBD1 (5 bases). Germline lookup yields CDR1 SGHNT and CDR2 YYREEE (reference sequence). The CDR3 extends over 13 amino acids. The V gene lost 5 bases and the J gene lost 1 base, with 9 bases spanning the gap. CDR3 DNA sequence: TGTGCCAGCAGGAAAGACAGTAACTATGGCTACACCTTC. This translates into CASRKDSNYGYTF.

The chain employs TRBV12-5 and TRBJ2-1, with D maybe TRBD2 (5 bases). Trimming shortened V by 3 bases and J by 5 bases, and 14 bases separated the two germline ends. The CDR3 is made up of 15 amino acids. CDR1 and CDR2 from the germline V gene are LGHNT and FRNRAP. The CDR3 DNA is TGTGCTAGTGGTTTTGGATCTAGCCGAAACAATGAGCAGTTCTTC. Protein: CASGFGSSRNNEQFF.

The chain links TRBV4-2 to TRBJ1-6, with D tentatively TRBD1 (5 bases). There are 17 residues in the CDR3. Trimming took off 6 bases at V and 6 bases at J, with 21 bases between the two ends. Germline V gene lookup returns CDR1 LGHNA and CDR2 YNFKEQ. As DNA, the CDR3 is TGTGCCAGCAGTCCCTCACAGGCGTCCCAGGCTAATTCACCCCTCCACTTT. Its translation is CASSPSQASQANSPLHF.

This clone was seen a few times. This chain joins TRBV2 and TRBJ1-5; no firm D call. The V gene lost 0 bases and the J gene lost 7 bases, with 10 bases spanning the gap. The length of the CDR3 is 14 residues. The germline V gene encodes CDR1 SNHLY and CDR2 FYNNEI. This CDR3 is CASSEAPVGQPQHF. The DNA of the CDR3 is TGTGCCAGCAGTGAAGCCCCGGTCGGGCAGCCCCAGCATTTT.

This sequence joins TRBV11-3 and TRBJ2-1; TRBD1 is a possible D gene (6 bases). The CDR3 is 16 amino acids. Germline V gene lookup returns CDR1 SGHNT and CDR2 YENEEA. Trimming stripped 1 base from V and 2 bases from J, with 12 bases between. CDR3 in DNA: TGTGCCAGCAGCTTAGGGACAGCACGGACCTACAATGAGCAGTTCTTC. This sequence encodes CASSLGTARTYNEQFF.

The chain couples TRBV30 to TRBJ1-1; D gene uncertain. The V gene's germline CDR1 is GTSNPN and CDR2 SVGIG (reference sequence). V was shortened by 2 bases and J by 5 bases, with 21 bases between the two germline ends. The CDR3 has 16 residues. CDR3 residues: CAWSWRENWWNTEAFF. Written as DNA, the CDR3 is TGTGCCTGGAGTTGGCGGGAAAACTGGTGGAATACTGAAGCTTTCTTT.

This clone came up once. This chain links TRBV7-2 with TRBJ2-5, with TRBD1 as a possible D gene (5 bases). V dropped 2 bases and J dropped 5 bases, with 6 bases sitting between them. Germline V gene sequence: CDR1 SGHTA, CDR2 FQGNSA. This CDR3 is built from 12 residues. The CDR3 DNA follows: TGTGCCAGCAGCTTATACAGGGAGACCCAGTACTTC. Translation gives CASSLYRETQYF.

V usage is TRBV10-3 and J usage is TRBJ1-5, with D possibly being TRBD1 (6 bases). The CDR3 covers 17 residues. The V gene lost 0 bases and the J gene lost 0 bases, with 12 bases spanning the gap. Germline CDR1 is ENHRY and CDR2 is SYGVKD. The DNA for the CDR3 is TGTGCCATCAGTGAGTCGACAGGCACCACTAGCAATCAGCCCCAGCATTTT. Translated: CAISESTGTTSNQPQHF.

This clone showed up just once. The gene calls are TRBV6-1 and TRBJ2-5; TRBD2 might be the D (5 bases). V shed 8 bases and J shed 5 bases, with 18 bases lying between them. CDR3 length: 14 residues. Germline assignment: CDR1 MNHNS and CDR2 SASEGT. The CDR3 loop reads CASSTPPGGETQYF. In nucleotides, the CDR3 is TGTGCCAGCTCGACACCGCCGGGCGGGGAGACCCAGTACTTC.